This is a list of T cell receptor beta chains from one sample in a study of CD8+ T cells in alopecia areata. Measured with immunoSEQ multiplex PCR; TCRdb has only the in-frame clones, and not every one. This sample has about 210,000 clones, with around 43% found just once. This specimen was CD4+ T cells sorted from blood, taken between weeks 36 and 40, from a patient treated with tofacitinib. The receptor set was obtained from a human donor with alopecia areata. The CDR3 runs from the conserved cysteine through the conserved F or W. The D gene is left open where the match is weak. Size values are once, few and many counts, or a class for expanded clones, and some rows have none.

TRBD1	many	TRBV2	TRBJ2-7	TGTGCCAGCTTCCGGGACAGCGGTTCGTACGAGCAGTACTTC	CASFRDSGSYEQYF
-	-	TRBV30	TRBJ1-5	TGTGCCTGGAGTGAGGCGTCTTGGGGGCAGCCCCAGCATTTT	CAWSEASWGQPQHF
TRBD1	-	TRBV4-1	TRBJ1-4	TGCGCCAGCAGCCTAAGGAGGGACAGTAATGAAAAACTGTTTTTT	CASSLRRDSNEKLFF
-	-	TRBV9	TRBJ1-1	TGTGCCAGCAGCGGAAGGACAACAGCCACTGAAGCTTTCTTT	CASSGRTTATEAFF
TRBD1	-	TRBV6-5	TRBJ2-5	TGTGCCAGCACCAAAGGCTGGGGACAGGGCGCGACCCAGTACTTC	CASTKGWGQGATQYF
-	few	TRBV28	TRBJ2-7	TGTGCCAGTCGGCTCTCCTACGAGCAGTACTTC	CASRLSYEQYF
-	few	TRBV15	TRBJ2-1	TGTGCCACCAGCAACCCGGACCCGACGACAATGGAGCAGTTCTTC	CATSNPDPTTMEQFF
TRBD1	-	TRBV4-3	TRBJ2-7	TGCGCCAGCAGCCCCCGGGACAGGGGCCCTACCTACGAGCAGTACTTC	CASSPRDRGPTYEQYF
-	many	TRBV10-3	TRBJ2-1	TGTGCCATCAGTCTCTCCTCCAGGGTAAGCTCCTACAATGAGCAGTTCTTC	CAISLSSRVSSYNEQFF
-	-	TRBV6-5	TRBJ2-3	TGTGCCAGCAGTAACCCCGGGAGTACGCAGTATTTT	CASSNPGSTQYF
TRBD1	-	TRBV7-6	TRBJ2-1	TGTGCCAGCAGCTCGATGGACAGGGTCTACAATAAGCAGTTCTTC	CASSSMDRVYNKQFF
-	-	TRBV6-5	TRBJ1-5	TGTGCCAGCAGTTACAAGGGGTCGGGCAATCAGCCCCAGCATTTT	CASSYKGSGNQPQHF
-	-	TRBV6-5	TRBJ1-4	TGTGCCAGCAGACCCCCGGGAGGGAAACTGTTTTTT	CASRPPGGKLFF
-	-	TRBV28	TRBJ2-3	TGTGCCAGCAGTTTAGGTCCCTCGCCGCAGTATTTT	CASSLGPSPQYF
-	medium-sized	TRBV14	TRBJ2-4	TGTGCCAGCAGCCCCCGGGGTTACATTCAGTACTTC	CASSPRGYIQYF
-	-	TRBV27	TRBJ1-5	TGTGCCAGCAGCCCCAGTAGGGTTCAGCCCCAGCATTTT	CASSPSRVQPQHF
-	-	TRBV5-1	TRBJ2-5	TGCGCCAGCAAGAGGGGGGCGCTAGGCCAAGAGACCCAGTACTTC	CASKRGALGQETQYF
TRBD2	-	TRBV30	TRBJ2-3	TGTGCCTGGAGTCTAACTCCCGCGGTTAGCGGGAGGACAGATACGCAGTATTTT	CAWSLTPAVSGRTDTQYF
-	-	TRBV9	TRBJ2-7	TGTGCCAGCAGCGTAGTGGGAGGCGAGCAGTACTTC	CASSVVGGEQYF
-	-	TRBV18	TRBJ1-5	TGTGCCAGCTCACCACCGGGCCCGGGGGGCAATCAGCCCCAGCATTTT	CASSPPGPGGNQPQHF
-	many	TRBV27	TRBJ2-5	TGTGCCAGCAGGCGGGCCGGGCAAGAGACCCAGTACTTC	CASRRAGQETQYF
TRBD2	-	TRBV30	TRBJ2-1	TGTGCCTGGAGTGTACCGGGACTAGCGTTCGATGAGCAGTTCTTC	CAWSVPGLAFDEQFF
-	-	TRBV10-3	TRBJ2-3	TGTGCCATCAGTGGCGAAGTGGTTGATACGCAGTATTTT	CAISGEVVDTQYF
TRBD2	few	TRBV5-1	TRBJ2-7	TGCGCCAGCAGTAGCGGGCCCCCGTCCTACGAGCAGTACTTC	CASSSGPPSYEQYF
-	-	TRBV20-1	TRBJ2-5	TGCAGTGCTGGTAGAGAGACCCAGTACTTC	CSAGRETQYF
TRBD2	-	TRBV14	TRBJ2-1	TGTGCCAGCGTCCTCGTGGGACTAGCGGGGCACAATGAGCAGTTCTTC	CASVLVGLAGHNEQFF
TRBD2	-	TRBV28	TRBJ2-5	TGTGCCAGCAGTTATAGCGGGAGGCTCAAGACCCAGTACTTC	CASSYSGRLKTQYF
-	-	TRBV5-5	TRBJ2-5	TGTGCCAGCAGCTGGGACTCGGGCAAGGAGACCCAGTACTTC	CASSWDSGKETQYF
TRBD1	-	TRBV15	TRBJ2-3	TGTGCCACCAGCAGAGGGGACAGCGACCCGCAGTATTTT	CATSRGDSDPQYF
-	few	TRBV4-3	TRBJ2-2	TGCGCCAGCAGCCAAGTAGTCCCCGGGGAGCTGTTTTTT	CASSQVVPGELFF
-	-	TRBV9	TRBJ2-7	TGTGCCAGCAGCGTAGCTGGGGGAGTGGGCGAGCAGTACTTC	CASSVAGGVGEQYF
-	-	TRBV6-5	TRBJ1-1	TGTGCCAGCAGTTACAGGGCTGCGAACACTGAAGCTTTCTTT	CASSYRAANTEAFF
-	-	TRBV5-1	TRBJ2-7	TGCGCCAGCAGCTTGGGGACAGCGCGTAGGCAGTACTTC	CASSLGTARRQYF
TRBD1	-	TRBV6-5	TRBJ1-2	TGTGCCAGCAGTCTCCGAACCGGGACAGGGAATGGCTACACCTTC	CASSLRTGTGNGYTF
TRBD1	-	TRBV7-2	TRBJ2-5	TGTGCCAGCAGCTCACAGACAGGGGGAGTCGGGGAGACCCAGTACTTC	CASSSQTGGVGETQYF
-	-	TRBV7-8	TRBJ1-1	TGTGCCAGCAGCTTTTCAGGGAGAGAAGAAGCTTTCTTT	CASSFSGREEAFF
-	-	TRBV4-1	TRBJ1-5	TGCGCCAGCAGCCAAGAAGGAGGACTCTCGGTCCCCGGTCAGCCCCAGCATTTT	CASSQEGGLSVPGQPQHF
TRBD1	few	TRBV19	TRBJ2-7	TGTGCCAGTGGGGGACAGGGGTTAAACGAGCAGTACTTC	CASGGQGLNEQYF
-	-	TRBV7-9	TRBJ2-7	TGTGCCAGCGGCCAGGTGCCCCGTGGCGAGCAGTACTTC	CASGQVPRGEQYF
TRBD2	-	TRBV5-8	TRBJ2-7	TGTGCCAGCAGCTTGCGGGAGGGCTACGAGCAGTACTTC	CASSLREGYEQYF
TRBD1	few	TRBV2	TRBJ2-3	TGTGCCAGCAGTGAGGAACAGGGGGCCTATACGCAGTATTTT	CASSEEQGAYTQYF
TRBD1	few	TRBV28	TRBJ1-1	TGTGCCAGCAGTCGACGACAGGGCCGGACTGAAGCTTTCTTT	CASSRRQGRTEAFF
-	-	TRBV2	TRBJ2-1	TGTGCCAGCAGTGGGGCCTACAATGAGCAGTTCTTC	CASSGAYNEQFF
-	-	TRBV9	TRBJ1-1	TGTGCCAGCAGCGTAGGGGTGGTGAACACTGAAGCTTTCTTT	CASSVGVVNTEAFF
-	-	TRBV30	TRBJ2-7	TGTGCCTGGAGTGAGGGACACTTTATCTCCGAGCAGTACTTC	CAWSEGHFISEQYF
TRBD2	-	TRBV29-1	TRBJ2-1	TGCAGCGTGAGACTAGCGGGAACGGGTGAGCAGTTCTTC	CSVRLAGTGEQFF
-	many	TRBV2	TRBJ2-7	TGTGCCAGCAGTGTAGGGAACTACGAGCAGTACTTC	CASSVGNYEQYF
TRBD2	-	TRBV15	TRBJ2-7	TGTGCCACCAAGTTGGCGGGAGGGAGGGAGCAGTACTTC	CATKLAGGREQYF
-	few	TRBV29-1	TRBJ2-7	TGCAGCGTCTCCCGCGGAGACTACGAGCAGTACTTC	CSVSRGDYEQYF
TRBD2	-	TRBV5-1	TRBJ2-1	TGCGCCAGCCGATTCAGGCTAGCGGGAGGAGGGGGTGAGCAGTTCTTC	CASRFRLAGGGGEQFF
-	-	TRBV4-3	TRBJ1-3	TGCGCCAGCAGCCAAGTCACTGGAAACACCATATATTTT	CASSQVTGNTIYF
TRBD1	few	TRBV11-3	TRBJ2-1	TGTGCCAGCAGCGGGCAGGGGGATGAGCAGTTCTTC	CASSGQGDEQFF
-	few	TRBV2	TRBJ2-1	TGTGCCAGCAGTGAAACGCGGACGGGGAATGAGCAGTTCTTC	CASSETRTGNEQFF
-	-	TRBV29-1	TRBJ2-1	TGCAGCGTTCGTTCCGGGACACAAATTCAGTTCTTC	CSVRSGTQIQFF
TRBD2	-	TRBV5-1	TRBJ2-7	TGCGCCAGCAGCGGCGGACTAGCGGGAGTTGGGGAGCAGTACTTC	CASSGGLAGVGEQYF